Listed below are T cell receptor beta chains from one sample, sequenced in a study of cytomegalovirus exposure and HLA in healthy donors. Produced via immunoSEQ multiplex PCR; TCRdb's table is partial and in-frame only. The table includes approximately 170,000 clones, about 77% detected once. Sequenced: PBMCs. These receptors originate from a middle-aged woman in good health and CMV-seropositive. Both conserved end residues are part of each CDR3. A D gene is named only where the DNA matches it firmly. For some rows the clone size is stated as once, few or many, or as a class when expanded; others skip it.

TRBJ1-1	NA	NA	TRBV5-4	TGTGCCAGCAGCTTGGACCAGGGAAACACTGAAGCTTTCTTT	CASSLDQGNTEAFF
TRBJ2-5	TRBD1	NA	TRBV5-4	TGTGCCAGCAGCCCCCGACAGGGTCGAGGAGAGACCCAGTACTTC	CASSPRQGRGETQYF
TRBJ2-4	TRBD2	few	TRBV4-3	TGCGCCAGCAGCCAAGATGGGGTGGGAATAGCGGGAGGGAAAAACATTCAGTACTTC	CASSQDGVGIAGGKNIQYF
TRBJ2-3	NA	few	TRBV28	TGTGCCAGCAGTTTGCCCCGGGCGGGACGCACAGATACGCAGTATTTT	CASSLPRAGRTDTQYF
TRBJ1-2	TRBD1	NA	TRBV6-5	TGTGCCAGCAGTCCACAGGGGGATCTTAACTATGGCTACACCTTC	CASSPQGDLNYGYTF
TRBJ1-2	NA	NA	TRBV4-3	TGCGCCAGCAGCCAACCTGGACAGTTCGGCTACACCTTC	CASSQPGQFGYTF
TRBJ2-1	NA	few	TRBV7-8	TGTGCCAGCAGCTTACGTCCCTATGCGGGGTCCTACAATGAGCAGTTCTTC	CASSLRPYAGSYNEQFF
TRBJ2-7	TRBD2	NA	TRBV28	TGTGCCAGCAGTTTACAGCCCGGAAGCGGGGGGGGGTACGAGCAGTACTTC	CASSLQPGSGGGYEQYF
TRBJ1-5	NA	NA	TRBV19	TGTGCCAGTAGTATGAAGGCGGGAACTAGCAATCAGCCCCAGCATTTT	CASSMKAGTSNQPQHF
TRBJ1-3	TRBD1	once	TRBV4-3	TGCGCCAGCAGCCAAGGGACAGGCTCCAGAAGTGGAAACACCATATATTTT	CASSQGTGSRSGNTIYF
TRBJ2-7	NA	NA	TRBV11-2	TGTGCCAGCAGCTTCGCGGGGCGAAGCGAGCAGTACTTC	CASSFAGRSEQYF
TRBJ1-2	NA	few	TRBV14	TGTGCCAGCAGCCTTGGACAGTTCTATGGCTACACCTTC	CASSLGQFYGYTF
TRBJ1-3	TRBD1	NA	TRBV5-1	TGCGCCAGCAGCTTGGAGGGACAGGGGATTGGAAACACCATATATTTT	CASSLEGQGIGNTIYF
TRBJ2-5	NA	few	TRBV6-5	TGTGCCAGCAGTTCTGGAGGAGGGGGGGGAGAGACCCAGTACTTC	CASSSGGGGGETQYF
TRBJ2-3	TRBD2	NA	TRBV7-9	TGTGCCAGCAGCTTAGGGACTAGCTTAGAAATTACAGATACGCAGTATTTT	CASSLGTSLEITDTQYF
TRBJ1-4	NA	NA	TRBV19	TGTGCCAGTAGTATCGAGAGAACTAATGAAAAACTGTTTTTT	CASSIERTNEKLFF
TRBJ2-1	NA	NA	TRBV11-2	TGTGCCAGCAGCCTCCTCGCGGGGTCCGGCAATGAGCAGTTCTTC	CASSLLAGSGNEQFF
TRBJ2-7	NA	once	TRBV5-5	TGTGCCAGCAGCCCACCGCTGGGGGGTCCTGGCGAGCAGTACTTC	CASSPPLGGPGEQYF
TRBJ1-2	TRBD1	NA	TRBV28	TGTGCCAGCAGTCCGGCTGCCTTTGGGACAGGAGGGAACTATGGCTACACCTTC	CASSPAAFGTGGNYGYTF
TRBJ2-1	NA	NA	TRBV7-2	TGTGCCAGCAGCCTAATGGAGAACTACAATGAGCAGTTCTTC	CASSLMENYNEQFF
TRBJ2-7	TRBD2	NA	TRBV18	TGTGCCAGCTCAACCAGCGGGAGTAACGAGCAGTACTTC	CASSTSGSNEQYF
TRBJ2-7	NA	NA	TRBV27	TGTGCCAGCAGTAAGAGAGTGGGGAGCGAGCAGTACTTC	CASSKRVGSEQYF
TRBJ2-7	NA	few	TRBV29-1	TGCAGCGTTGGGCGCCAGGGGAGTGGCTACGAGCAGTACTTC	CSVGRQGSGYEQYF
TRBJ1-5	NA	NA	TRBV18	TGTGCCAGCTCACCCAACAGCAATAGCAATCAGCCCCAGCATTTT	CASSPNSNSNQPQHF
TRBJ1-3	NA	once	TRBV19	TGTGCCAGTAGTTTGGGGAGCTCTGGAAACACCATATATTTT	CASSLGSSGNTIYF
TRBJ2-6	NA	NA	TRBV6-5	TGTGCCAGCAGTCCGTCCTACTCTGGGGCCAACGTCCTGACTTTC	CASSPSYSGANVLTF
TRBJ1-1	TRBD1	NA	TRBV28	TGTGCCAGCAGTTCACTAAGGACAGGGGGCGCTGAAGCTTTCTTT	CASSSLRTGGAEAFF
TRBJ2-3	TRBD2	NA	TRBV28	TGTGCCAGCAGTTTGGGGGGGACGAGGAATACGCAGTATTTT	CASSLGGTRNTQYF
TRBJ2-2	NA	NA	TRBV27	TGTGCCAGCAGTCCCCAGAACACCGGGGAGCTGTTTTTT	CASSPQNTGELFF
TRBJ1-2	TRBD1	NA	TRBV30	TGTGCCTGGAGCGGGACAGGGAGAGATGGCTACACCTTC	CAWSGTGRDGYTF
TRBJ2-5	NA	NA	TRBV5-1	TGCGCCAGCAGCTTGGATCCAGGGGTAGAGACCCAGTACTTC	CASSLDPGVETQYF
TRBJ1-6	TRBD1	NA	TRBV5-4	TGTGCCAGCAGCTTGGGAGGGGGCAGCCCCTATAATTCACCCCTCCACTTT	CASSLGGGSPYNSPLHF
TRBJ2-2	NA	NA	TRBV5-1	TGCGCCAGCATCGGGACAACGAACACCGGGGAGCTGTTTTTT	CASIGTTNTGELFF
TRBJ1-1	TRBD1	few	TRBV6-1	TGTGCCAGCATTCTACAGGGGGGGACTGAAGCTTTCTTT	CASILQGGTEAFF
TRBJ2-5	TRBD1	NA	TRBV29-1	TGCAGCGTTGGGGGGACAGGGGCTGTTAGGGAGACCCAGTACTTC	CSVGGTGAVRETQYF
TRBJ2-5	TRBD1	NA	TRBV7-2	TGTGCCAGCAGCTTAGTGGACAGGGTAGGGGTTGAGTACTTC	CASSLVDRVGVEYF
TRBJ1-4	TRBD1	NA	TRBV7-8	TGTGCCAGCAGCATCGGACAGGGGGGGGAAAAACTGTTTTTT	CASSIGQGGEKLFF
TRBJ1-4	NA	once	TRBV14	TGTGCCAGCAGCCAAATTACACAAAAACTGTTTTTT	CASSQITQKLFF
TRBJ1-6	NA	NA	TRBV19	TGTGCCAGTACTGCTTCTTCGGAGGTATCACCCCTCCACTTT	CASTASSEVSPLHF
TRBJ2-5	NA	NA	TRBV6-1	TGTGCCAGCAGTGAAGACGGGACCCAGTACTTC	CASSEDGTQYF